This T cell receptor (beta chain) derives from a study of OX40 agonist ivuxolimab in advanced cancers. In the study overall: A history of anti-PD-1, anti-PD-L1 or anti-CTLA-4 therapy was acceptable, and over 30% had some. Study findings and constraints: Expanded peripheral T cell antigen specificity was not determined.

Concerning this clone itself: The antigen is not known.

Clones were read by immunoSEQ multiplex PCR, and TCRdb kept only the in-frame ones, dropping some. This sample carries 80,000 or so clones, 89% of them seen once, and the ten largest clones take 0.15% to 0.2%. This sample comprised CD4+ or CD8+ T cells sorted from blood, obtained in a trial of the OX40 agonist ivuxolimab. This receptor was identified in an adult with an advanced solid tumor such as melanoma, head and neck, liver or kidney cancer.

The CDR3 nucleotides read TGCGCCAGCAACGACCGCTTGGGCGAGCAGTTCTTC. Protein sequence: CASNDRLGEQFF. The gene calls are TRBV10-1 and TRBJ2-1, with unresolved D. Trimming pared 7 bases from V and 10 bases from J, leaving 14 bases between. Germline CDR1 WNHNN, CDR2 SYGVQD (reference sequence). The CDR3 loop spans 12 amino acids.